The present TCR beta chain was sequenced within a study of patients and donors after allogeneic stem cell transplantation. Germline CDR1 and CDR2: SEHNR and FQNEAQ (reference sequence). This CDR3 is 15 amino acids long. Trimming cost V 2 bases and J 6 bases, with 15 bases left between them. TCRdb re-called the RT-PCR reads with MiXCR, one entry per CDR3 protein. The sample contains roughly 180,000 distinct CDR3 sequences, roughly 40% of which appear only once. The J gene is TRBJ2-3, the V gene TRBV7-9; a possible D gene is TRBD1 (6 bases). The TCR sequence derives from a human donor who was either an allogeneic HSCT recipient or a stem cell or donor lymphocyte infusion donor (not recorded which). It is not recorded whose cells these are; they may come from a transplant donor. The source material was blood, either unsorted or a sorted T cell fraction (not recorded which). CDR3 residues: CASSLTTIQGDTQYF. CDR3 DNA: TGTGCCAGCAGCTTAACAACGATTCAGGGGGATACGCAGTATTTT.